This paragraph covers one T cell receptor (beta chain) sequence. What this receptor recognizes is not known. Per-nucleotide qualities are absent, and no much larger clonotype sits a single base away. CDR1 and CDR2 are read off the germline V gene as SGHRS and YFSETQ. The CDR3, from cysteine to phenylalanine, totals 17 residues. The kept DNA is CDR3 alone, 51 bases in frame from the first base. Trimming takes 0 bases off V and 7 bases off J; junction bases not matched to a gene: 10. What the time point label conveys for this sample: patch test 1, 2 weeks after DPC sensitization. Per the publication, the treatment or condition label means: therapeutic diphenylcyclopropenone sensitization with weekly scalp DPC. At each patch-test visit, blood was drawn before the patch test was applied. Patients were eligible if aged 18 to 70, diagnosed with alopecia and judged suitable for DPC therapy, and pregnant patients were excluded. Total RNA was isolated from unfractionated whole blood collected in Tempus Blood RNA tubes.

To prepare the library, RACE was applied. The data were produced on a NextSeq 500. Library preparation attached unique molecular identifiers to individual cDNA molecules for quantitative, reproducible TCR counting. From each blood RNA sample, both TCR alpha and TCR beta chains were sequenced. The authors' analysis ran thus. The median number of TCRs per sample was some 100,000, ranging from about 20,000 to 750,000. The Decombinator software suite was used to annotate V, J and CDR3 in the TCR reads. For the PS versus PT1 abundance plots, all samples were subsampled to the same number of TCRs (28,000). Expanded TCRs were defined as absent before sensitization and observed at least eight times at the 2-week time point. TCRdb applied fastp at Q25 and MiXCR to the public reads, then kept only in-frame beta chains. Entries are consolidated by CDR3 protein sequence, retaining the most common genes and DNA. These V and J calls derive from TCRdb rather than the authors' analysis. The sample table contains 79,000 or so distinct CDR3 sequences; only one count was recorded for under 13% of them. The ten most abundant clones make up under 1.5% of the sample.

The data were obtained in a study of human T cells and chemical hapten exposure listed by TCRdb under 2021. As for the study more broadly: For sensitization, 2% DPC in acetone was applied to a roughly 2 cm by roughly 2 cm area of upper inner arm skin. Throughout the study period of 20 to 30 weeks, patients also received therapeutic DPC doses to the scalp every week. Patch testing was performed on the upper back with Finn chambers containing 0.01% DPC, and the patch tests were scored after 6 days according to International Contact Dermatitis Research Group standards. The patient cohort, mostly female, included alopecia areata with under or over 50% scalp involvement, alopecia totalis and alopecia universalis. Libraries were pooled for sequencing, and per-sample TCR yields varied mainly because of small differences in library volumes within the pool. In alopecia patients, the study followed how the peripheral blood TCR repertoire changed in vivo over primary and secondary sensitization to diphenylcyclopropenone (DPC), a hapten. Blood was sampled from patients pre-sensitization (week 0) and at 2, 6 and about 24 weeks after DPC sensitization. Blood for TCR sequencing was provided by twenty-nine alopecia patients at one to four time points (pre-sensitization, 2, 6 and 24 weeks). Points the paper makes about the study in general: After repeated subsampling, the strength of the expansion versus patch-test correlation and the threshold at which it became significant changed. All patients had alopecia, a presumed autoimmune disease, so their immune response might differ from that of healthy individuals. Significantly more large CDR3 similarity clusters were formed by expanded TCRs than by pre-sensitization or healthy control sets, consistent with antigen-driven responses. Patch test score correlated positively with the number of PT1 expanded TCRs, reaching significance at thresholds 8, 16 and 32 but not at 4. The number of TCRs above 1 in 1000 frequency did not change with DPC sensitization; there was no evidence of global repertoire structure alterations.

The chain joins TRBV5-1 to TRBJ1-6; 7 nucleotides in the junction match TRBD1. The sequence came from a woman aged 50 to 60 with alopecia areata. Some clones in this sample may be carry-over from other donors' samples. The sample in question was whole blood, obtained in connection with sensitization to the hapten diphenylcyclopropenone (DPC). The sequence in DNA is TGCGCCAGCAGCTTGGCCCGCGGGACAGCGTCAAATTCACCCCTCCACTTT. This is translated as CASSLARGTASNSPLHF.